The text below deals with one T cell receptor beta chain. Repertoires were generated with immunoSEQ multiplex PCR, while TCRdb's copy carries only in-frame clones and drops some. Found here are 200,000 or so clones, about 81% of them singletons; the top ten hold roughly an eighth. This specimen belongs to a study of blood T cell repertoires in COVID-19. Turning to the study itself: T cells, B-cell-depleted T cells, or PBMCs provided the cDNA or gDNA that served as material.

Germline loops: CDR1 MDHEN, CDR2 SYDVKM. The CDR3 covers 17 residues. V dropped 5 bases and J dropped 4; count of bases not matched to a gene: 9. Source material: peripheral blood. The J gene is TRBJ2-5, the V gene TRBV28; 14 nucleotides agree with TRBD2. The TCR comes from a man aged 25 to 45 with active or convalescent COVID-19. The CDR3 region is CASSPLGTSGGGETQYF. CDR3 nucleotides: TGTGCCAGCAGTCCACTCGGGACTAGCGGGGGAGGAGAGACCCAGTACTTC.